What follows are 22 T cell receptor beta chains derived from one specimen sequenced in a study of OX40 agonist ivuxolimab in advanced cancers. The table came from immunoSEQ multiplex PCR; TCRdb's copy has only in-frame clones and leaves some out. The sample consists of about 43,000 clones, around 86% of them appearing once. Sequencing was performed on CD4+ or CD8+ T cells sorted from blood, taken in a trial of the OX40 agonist ivuxolimab. The origin of the receptors is an adult with an advanced solid tumor such as melanoma, head and neck, liver or kidney cancer.

The V call is TRBV9, the J call TRBJ2-2, with a tentative D call TRBD1 (5 bases). The CDR3 runs 18 residues. CDR1 and CDR2 (germline): SGDLS, YYNGEE. Deletions cut 0 bases from V and 6 bases from J, with 21 bases between. The CDR3 is CASSVANPLGVFAGELFF. CDR3 DNA: TGTGCCAGCAGCGTAGCTAATCCGTTAGGGGTGTTCGCCGGGGAGCTGTTTTTT. The variable domain in full, with the rest retrieved from reference TRBV9 and TRBJ2-2, is DSGVTQTPKHLITATGQRVTLRCSPRSGDLSVYWYQQSLDQGLQFLIQYYNGEERAKGNILERFSAQQFPDLHSELNLSSLELGDSALYFCASSVANPLGVFAGELFFGEGSRLTVL.

The genes are TRBV5-4 and TRBJ1-5, with TRBD1 as a possible D gene (5 bases). The germline gives CDR1 SGHNT, CDR2 YYREEE (reference sequence). Trimming removed 0 bases at V and 6 bases at J, with 10 bases between. The CDR3 totals 14 residues. The CDR3 is CASSLGGGGQPQHF. CDR3 bases: TGTGCCAGCAGCTTGGGGGGCGGAGGTCAGCCCCAGCATTTT.

The genes are TRBV28 and TRBJ1-2, with D possibly TRBD1 on 6 matching bases. The V end was cut by 7 bases, the J end by 14 bases, with 20 bases between. Per germline, CDR1 MDHEN and CDR2 SYDVKM. This CDR3 has 12 amino acids. Written as DNA, the CDR3 is TGTGCCAGCACCCGTGGAGGGGGGGAGGCAACCTTC. Its translation is CASTRGGGEATF.

The genes are TRBV7-9 and TRBJ2-7; TRBD1 agrees at 11 bases. CDR3 length: 18 amino acids. Germline assignment: CDR1 SEHNR and CDR2 FQNEAQ (reference sequence). V shed 5 bases, J shed 2 bases, and the junction held 14 bases outside the gene matches. This CDR3 reads CASSTTTSDRGRTYEQYF. CDR3 DNA sequence: TGTGCCAGCAGCACCACTACATCGGACAGGGGGCGAACCTACGAGCAGTACTTC.

The rearrangement links TRBV5-1 to TRBJ2-7, with TRBD2 identical over 7 bases. Germline V CDR1 and CDR2: SGHRS, YFSETQ. The CDR3 is 15 residues long. V lost 0 bases, J lost 2 bases, and 5 bases stayed unmatched. The CDR3 DNA sequence: TGCGCCAGCAGCTTGGCCTCAGCGGGGACCTACGAGCAGTACTTC. Amino acid sequence: CASSLASAGTYEQYF.

DNA for the CDR3: TGTGCCAGCAGGTCCGGGCAGAGCTCTGGAAACACCATATATTTT. This encodes CASRSGQSSGNTIYF. The chain has TRBV5-5 and TRBJ1-3; the D is unclear. The germline gives CDR1 SGHKS, CDR2 YYEKEE (reference sequence). Trimming removed 5 bases at V and 0 bases at J, with 12 bases between. The CDR3 extends over 15 amino acids. Combining the CDR3 with reference TRBV5-5 and TRBJ1-3 gives the whole variable domain DAGVTQSPTHLIKTRGQQVTLRCSPISGHKSVSWYQQVLGQGPQFIFQYYEKEERGRGNFPDRFSARQFPNYSSELNVNALLLGDSALYLCASRSGQSSGNTIYFGEGSWLTVV.

This rearrangement joins TRBV2 to TRBJ2-1, with D perhaps matching TRBD1 (6 bases). The CDR3 extends over 12 amino acids. From germline, CDR1 is SNHLY and CDR2 FYNNEI. V was cut by 4 bases and J by 9 bases, with 10 bases left in between. CDR3 in amino acids: CASSGGQVEQFF. The CDR3 region has the DNA TGTGCCAGCAGTGGGGGACAAGTTGAGCAGTTCTTC.

This sequence joins TRBV7-6 and TRBJ1-4; D is unresolved. Per the germline V gene, CDR1 is SGHVS and CDR2 is FNYEAQ. Deletions cut 3 bases from V and 0 bases from J, with 11 bases between. This CDR3 has 16 amino acids. As DNA, the CDR3 is TGTGCCAGCAGCTTGTCAAGCCGGGCAACTAATGAAAAACTGTTTTTT. It specifies CASSLSSRATNEKLFF.

The chain recombines TRBV4-1 with TRBJ1-5; 7 bases are a match to TRBD1. CDR1 MGHRA and CDR2 YSYEKL come from the germline V gene. Unmatched junction bases numbered 7, after V lost 1 base and J lost 7 bases. The CDR3 sequence is 15 residues long. DNA of the CDR3: TGCGCCAGCAGCCAAGTGACAGGGACACGGCAGCCCCAGCATTTT. It encodes CASSQVTGTRQPQHF.

The V gene is TRBV11-2, the J gene TRBJ1-5; D gene uncertain. This CDR3 comprises 15 residues. Germline CDR1 and CDR2: SGHAT and FQNNGV. V lost 1 base to trimming and J lost 3 bases, with 10 bases between them. CDR3 loop: CASSLGAGINQPQHF. The CDR3 DNA reads TGTGCCAGCAGCTTAGGGGCTGGGATCAATCAGCCCCAGCATTTT.

This chain uses TRBV27 with TRBJ2-1; possibly TRBD2 for D (6 bases). This CDR3 spans 14 amino acids. The V gene lost 6 bases and the J gene lost 8 bases, with 17 bases spanning the gap. Germline V lookup: CDR1 MNHEY, CDR2 SMNVEV (reference sequence). The CDR3 here is CASRPGRGGDEQFF. The DNA of the CDR3 is TGTGCCAGCAGACCCGGGCGGGGTGGGGATGAGCAGTTCTTC.

This chain joins TRBV27 and TRBJ1-1; a weak D match, TRBD1 (5 bases). V lost 8 bases and J lost 3, with 19 bases in between. CDR3 length: 15 amino acids. The V gene's germline CDR1 is MNHEY and CDR2 SMNVEV (reference sequence). CDR3 DNA sequence: TGTGCCAGCGGGGGGGGACCTCGTCGGGACACTGAAGCTTTCTTT. It translates to CASGGGPRRDTEAFF.

The V and J genes are TRBV5-5 and TRBJ2-7; 7 bases map to TRBD1. The V and J ends lost 4 bases and 0 bases, in that order; junction bases with no gene match: 13. This CDR3 comprises 17 residues. Germline loops: CDR1 SGHKS, CDR2 YYEKEE (reference sequence). The CDR3 region has the DNA TGTGCCAGCAGCACGGGGATACAGGGGAAGAGCTCCTACGAGCAGTACTTC. Protein sequence: CASSTGIQGKSSYEQYF.

The J gene is TRBJ2-2, the V gene TRBV7-6, with 9 bases matching TRBD1. The CDR3 totals 19 residues. Germline CDR1 and CDR2: SGHVS and FNYEAQ. V was pared by 8 bases and J by 0 bases, with 16 bases of the junction left unmatched. This chain's CDR3 is CASRSPGQGMVSNTGELFF. The CDR3 region has the DNA TGTGCCAGCCGATCACCGGGACAGGGAATGGTATCGAACACCGGGGAGCTGTTTTTT. The whole variable domain, filled in from reference TRBV7-6 and TRBJ2-2, reads GAGVSQSPRYKVTKRGQDVALRCDPISGHVSLYWYRQALGQGPEFLTYFNYEAQQDKSGLPNDRFSAERPEGSISTLTIQRTEQRDSAMYRCASRSPGQGMVSNTGELFFGEGSRLTVL.

This chain joins TRBV5-6 and TRBJ1-2; D is ambiguous. Germline CDR1 SGHDT, CDR2 YYEEEE. V gave up 0 bases and J gave up 8 bases, with 8 bases separating them. The CDR3 totals 12 residues. CDR3 coding DNA: TGTGCCAGCAGCTTGGGGTTACGAGGCTACACCTTC. Translated: CASSLGLRGYTF.

The chain combines TRBV7-2 with TRBJ2-3, with D possibly matching TRBD2 (5 bases). V lost 4 bases, J lost 2 bases, and 19 bases lay in between. There are 17 residues in the CDR3. Per germline, CDR1 SGHTA and CDR2 FQGNSA. CDR3 sequence: CASSSPTTDGLTDTQYF. The CDR3 DNA sequence: TGTGCCAGCAGCTCCCCCACCACGGACGGACTCACAGATACGCAGTATTTT.

This clone was recorded once. V and J are TRBV4-1 and TRBJ1-2; D is perhaps TRBD1 (5 bases). V was shortened by 3 bases and J by 8 bases, with 13 bases between the two germline ends. The germline CDR1 and CDR2 sequences are MGHRA and YSYEKL. The CDR3 has 13 amino acids. DNA of the CDR3: TGCGCCAGCAGCCAGAAGGGGTGGGACGGCTACACCTTC. Its protein product is CASSQKGWDGYTF.

The chain employs TRBV7-6 and TRBJ2-7, with D possibly TRBD2 on 5 matching bases. Germline V gene sequence: CDR1 SGHVS, CDR2 FNYEAQ. The CDR3 is 13 residues long. V shed 1 base and J shed 2 bases, with 6 bases lying between them. The CDR3 DNA is TGTGCCAGCAGCTTAGGGACTCCCTACGAGCAGTACTTC. Amino acids: CASSLGTPYEQYF.

This chain uses TRBV28 with TRBJ2-7; D not certain. This CDR3 contains 16 residues. Trimming removed 5 bases from V and 1 base from J, with 18 bases in between. CDR1 and CDR2 (germline): MDHEN, SYDVKM. Here the CDR3 DNA reads TGTGCCAGCAGTCACTCCCGGTCGGAGCCGTCCTACGAGCAGTACTTC. Translated: CASSHSRSEPSYEQYF. The full variable domain, rest sourced from reference TRBV28 and TRBJ2-7, is DVKVTQSSRYLVKRTGEKVFLECVQDMDHENMFWYRQDPGLGLRLIYFSYDVKMKEKGDIPEGYSVSREKKERFSLILESASTNQTSMYLCASSHSRSEPSYEQYFGPGTRLTVT.

V usage is TRBV4-1 and J usage is TRBJ1-6; 7 bases align to TRBD1. With V trimmed by 3 bases and J by 9 bases, 5 bases remained unmatched. Germline assignment: CDR1 MGHRA and CDR2 YSYEKL. The CDR3 length is 14 residues. CDR3 loop: CASSHTGDGSPLHF. Written as DNA, the CDR3 is TGCGCCAGCAGCCACACAGGGGATGGTTCACCCCTCCACTTT.

This clone came up once. The chain employs TRBV7-9 and TRBJ1-5, with 9 bases identical to TRBD1. The trim removed 5 bases at V and 5 bases at J, leaving 4 bases unmatched. The length of the CDR3 is 14 residues. Germline values: CDR1 SEHNR, CDR2 FQNEAQ (reference sequence). The CDR3 DNA follows: TGTGCCAGCAGCCGGACAGGGGAGGATCAGCCCCAGCATTTT. It specifies CASSRTGEDQPQHF.

The rearrangement links TRBV7-8 to TRBJ2-7, with a weak D call TRBD1 (6 bases). CDR1 is SGHVS and CDR2 is FQNEAQ in the germline V gene. This CDR3 contains 12 residues. Trimming took 5 bases from V and 5 from J, leaving 10 bases between them. This chain's CDR3 is CASSVRGHEQYF. The CDR3 DNA is TGTGCCAGCAGCGTCAGGGGCCACGAGCAGTACTTC.